These T cell receptor beta chains were read from a single sample in a study of blood T cell repertoires in COVID-19. Clones were sequenced by immunoSEQ multiplex PCR, and TCRdb holds only the in-frame ones, with some missing. The repertoire consists of more than 60,000 clones, with roughly nine tenths occurring once and the leading ten covering 3.5% to 5%. What was sequenced was peripheral blood. The receptors stem from a man aged 45-65 years with active COVID-19. The CDR3 runs from the conserved cysteine through the conserved F or W. A D gene is named only where the DNA matches it firmly. Part of the rows lack a size; the others show once, few, many or a class for expanded clones.

j_call: TRBJ2-7
v_call: TRBV11-3
d_call: TRBD2
clone_size: once
cdr3_aa: CASSLDRTSDEQYF
cdr3_nt: TGTGCCAGCAGCTTAGACAGGACTAGCGACGAGCAGTACTTC

j_call: TRBJ1-3
v_call: TRBV6-5
d_call: NA
clone_size: NA
cdr3_aa: CASSLEVVSTIYF
cdr3_nt: TGTGCCAGCAGTTTGGAGGTGGTAAGCACCATATATTTT

j_call: TRBJ2-3
v_call: TRBV5-4
d_call: NA
clone_size: NA
cdr3_aa: CASSFPHGPEADTQYF
cdr3_nt: TGTGCCAGCAGCTTCCCCCACGGACCGGAGGCAGATACGCAGTATTTT

j_call: TRBJ2-3
v_call: TRBV4-1
d_call: NA
clone_size: NA
cdr3_aa: CASSQPWAEIGTDTQYF
cdr3_nt: TGCGCCAGCAGCCAACCCTGGGCTGAGATAGGCACAGATACGCAGTATTTT

j_call: TRBJ1-3
v_call: TRBV5-6
d_call: NA
clone_size: NA
cdr3_aa: CASSLVAGSSGNTIYF
cdr3_nt: TGTGCCAGCAGCTTGGTAGCAGGGTCCTCTGGAAACACCATATATTTT

j_call: TRBJ2-1
v_call: TRBV2
d_call: TRBD2
clone_size: NA
cdr3_aa: CASSFSSGSGIEQFF
cdr3_nt: TGTGCCAGCAGTTTCTCTAGCGGGAGTGGAATTGAGCAGTTCTTC

j_call: TRBJ2-1
v_call: TRBV18
d_call: NA
clone_size: NA
cdr3_aa: CASSPGGRNEQFF
cdr3_nt: TGTGCCAGCTCACCTGGAGGGCGGAATGAGCAGTTCTTC

j_call: TRBJ2-1
v_call: TRBV3-1/TRBV3-2
d_call: TRBD2
clone_size: NA
cdr3_aa: CASSQPSGRGNNEQFF
cdr3_nt: TGTGCCAGCAGCCAACCTAGCGGGAGGGGGAACAATGAGCAGTTCTTC

j_call: TRBJ2-7
v_call: TRBV11-1
d_call: NA
clone_size: NA
cdr3_aa: CASSLGLTPYEQYF
cdr3_nt: TGTGCCAGCAGCCTTGGACTGACCCCCTACGAGCAGTACTTC

j_call: TRBJ2-5
v_call: TRBV10-3
d_call: TRBD1
clone_size: NA
cdr3_aa: CAISEMSGGFQETQYF
cdr3_nt: TGTGCCATCAGTGAGATGTCAGGGGGTTTCCAAGAGACCCAGTACTTC

j_call: TRBJ1-2
v_call: TRBV6-5
d_call: NA
clone_size: NA
cdr3_aa: CASSYGQNYGYTF
cdr3_nt: TGTGCCAGCAGTTACGGGCAGAACTATGGCTACACCTTC

j_call: TRBJ2-5
v_call: TRBV10-3
d_call: TRBD1
clone_size: once
cdr3_aa: CAIRGDRPQETQYF
cdr3_nt: TGTGCCATCAGGGGGGACAGACCTCAAGAGACCCAGTACTTC

j_call: TRBJ2-1
v_call: TRBV5-1
d_call: NA
clone_size: NA
cdr3_aa: CASSLVGSYNEQFF
cdr3_nt: TGCGCCAGCAGCTTAGTAGGGAGCTACAATGAGCAGTTCTTC

j_call: TRBJ2-6
v_call: TRBV28
d_call: NA
clone_size: NA
cdr3_aa: CASTPGRPSGANVLTF
cdr3_nt: TGTGCCAGCACCCCAGGGCGGCCCTCTGGGGCCAACGTCCTGACTTTC

j_call: TRBJ1-1
v_call: TRBV28
d_call: TRBD1
clone_size: NA
cdr3_aa: CASPPRRQGVSEAFF
cdr3_nt: TGTGCCAGCCCCCCTCGGAGACAGGGGGTTTCGGAAGCTTTCTTT

j_call: TRBJ1-5
v_call: TRBV28
d_call: TRBD1
clone_size: NA
cdr3_aa: CASSRLETGRNQPQHF
cdr3_nt: TGTGCCAGCAGTCGCCTAGAGACAGGGAGGAATCAGCCCCAGCATTTT

j_call: TRBJ2-7
v_call: TRBV29-1
d_call: NA
clone_size: NA
cdr3_aa: CSVYRAYEQYF
cdr3_nt: TGCAGCGTGTACAGAGCCTACGAGCAGTACTTC

j_call: TRBJ2-3
v_call: TRBV5-4
d_call: NA
clone_size: NA
cdr3_aa: CASSSPWQGADTQYF
cdr3_nt: TGTGCCAGCAGCTCGCCTTGGCAGGGCGCAGATACGCAGTATTTT

j_call: TRBJ1-2
v_call: TRBV7-2
d_call: TRBD1
clone_size: once
cdr3_aa: CASSTDRGLSYGYTF
cdr3_nt: TGTGCCAGCTCAACTGACAGGGGATTATCCTATGGCTACACCTTC

j_call: TRBJ2-5
v_call: TRBV5-4
d_call: TRBD2
clone_size: NA
cdr3_aa: CASSFGLAGGEETQYF
cdr3_nt: TGTGCCAGCAGCTTCGGACTAGCGGGAGGAGAAGAGACCCAGTACTTC

j_call: TRBJ2-1
v_call: TRBV2
d_call: NA
clone_size: NA
cdr3_aa: CASGARQTSNEQFF
cdr3_nt: TGTGCCAGCGGAGCAAGACAGACCAGCAATGAGCAGTTCTTC

j_call: TRBJ1-1
v_call: TRBV11-3
d_call: TRBD1
clone_size: NA
cdr3_aa: CASSFGTGVINTEAFF
cdr3_nt: TGTGCCAGCAGCTTTGGGACAGGAGTAATTAACACTGAAGCTTTCTTT

j_call: TRBJ2-2
v_call: TRBV28
d_call: TRBD1
clone_size: NA
cdr3_aa: CASSLPGQGAPGELFF
cdr3_nt: TGTGCCAGCAGTCTCCCGGGACAGGGGGCGCCCGGGGAGCTGTTTTTT

j_call: TRBJ2-1
v_call: TRBV5-1
d_call: NA
clone_size: NA
cdr3_aa: CASSPNSGAYNEQFF
cdr3_nt: TGCGCCAGCAGCCCCAATAGCGGAGCCTACAATGAGCAGTTCTTC

j_call: TRBJ1-1
v_call: TRBV4-2
d_call: NA
clone_size: NA
cdr3_aa: CASSQSPGMNTEAFF
cdr3_nt: TGTGCCAGCAGCCAGTCCCCGGGGATGAACACTGAAGCTTTCTTT

j_call: TRBJ2-5
v_call: TRBV3-1/TRBV3-2
d_call: TRBD2
clone_size: NA
cdr3_aa: CASSGVSGAETQYF
cdr3_nt: TGTGCCAGCAGCGGGGTTAGCGGGGCCGAGACCCAGTACTTC

j_call: TRBJ2-1
v_call: TRBV6-6
d_call: TRBD1
clone_size: NA
cdr3_aa: CASSYVKGGTAGEFF
cdr3_nt: TGTGCCAGCAGTTACGTTAAAGGGGGCACGGCTGGGGAGTTCTTC

j_call: TRBJ2-2
v_call: TRBV7-2
d_call: NA
clone_size: NA
cdr3_aa: CASSSGLRANTGELFF
cdr3_nt: TGTGCCAGCAGCTCGGGGTTAAGGGCGAACACCGGGGAGCTGTTTTTT

j_call: TRBJ2-7
v_call: TRBV27
d_call: TRBD2
clone_size: NA
cdr3_aa: CASRRAGRVDYEQYF
cdr3_nt: TGTGCCAGCAGACGCGCAGGGAGGGTGGACTACGAGCAGTACTTC

j_call: TRBJ1-3
v_call: TRBV30
d_call: NA
clone_size: NA
cdr3_aa: CAWNRAGSGNTIYF
cdr3_nt: TGTGCCTGGAACAGGGCTGGTTCTGGAAACACCATATATTTT

j_call: TRBJ2-5
v_call: TRBV30
d_call: TRBD1
clone_size: NA
cdr3_aa: CAWSPGGTGGFQETQYF
cdr3_nt: TGTGCCTGGAGCCCAGGTGGGACAGGGGGTTTCCAAGAGACCCAGTACTTC

j_call: TRBJ2-2
v_call: TRBV18
d_call: TRBD1
clone_size: NA
cdr3_aa: CASSTRQGVNTGELFF
cdr3_nt: TGTGCCAGCTCAACACGACAGGGGGTGAACACCGGGGAGCTGTTTTTT

j_call: TRBJ2-1
v_call: TRBV24-1
d_call: NA
clone_size: NA
cdr3_aa: CATSDLTHGQFF
cdr3_nt: TGTGCCACCAGTGATCTCACTCATGGGCAGTTCTTC

j_call: TRBJ1-2
v_call: TRBV7-9
d_call: NA
clone_size: few
cdr3_aa: CASSLDTENYGYTF
cdr3_nt: TGTGCCAGCAGCTTAGACACCGAAAACTATGGCTACACCTTC

j_call: TRBJ2-7
v_call: TRBV13
d_call: TRBD1
clone_size: NA
cdr3_aa: CASSFRDRPLYEQYF
cdr3_nt: TGTGCCAGCAGCTTCCGGGACAGACCTCTCTACGAGCAGTACTTC

j_call: TRBJ1-5
v_call: TRBV19
d_call: TRBD1
clone_size: NA
cdr3_aa: CASRRDRLYQPQHF
cdr3_nt: TGTGCCAGTAGGAGGGACAGATTGTATCAGCCCCAGCATTTT

j_call: TRBJ2-1
v_call: TRBV3-1/TRBV3-2
d_call: TRBD1
clone_size: few
cdr3_aa: CASSHRAGGAWDEQFF
cdr3_nt: TGTGCCAGCAGCCATAGGGCAGGGGGAGCTTGGGATGAGCAGTTCTTC

j_call: TRBJ1-2
v_call: TRBV7-2
d_call: NA
clone_size: NA
cdr3_aa: CASSAGPILGYTF
cdr3_nt: TGTGCCAGCAGCGCGGGCCCCATCTTGGGCTACACCTTC

j_call: TRBJ2-1
v_call: TRBV18
d_call: TRBD1
clone_size: NA
cdr3_aa: CASSPPQGAYNEQFF
cdr3_nt: TGTGCCAGCTCACCACCACAGGGGGCCTACAATGAGCAGTTCTTC

j_call: TRBJ2-1
v_call: TRBV25-1
d_call: TRBD2
clone_size: once
cdr3_aa: CASSEWPAGGRNEQFF
cdr3_nt: TGTGCCAGCAGTGAATGGCCAGCGGGAGGCCGGAATGAGCAGTTCTTC

j_call: TRBJ1-5
v_call: TRBV11-3
d_call: NA
clone_size: NA
cdr3_aa: CASSLGTGYGNQPQHF
cdr3_nt: TGTGCCAGCAGCTTGGGAACAGGGTATGGCAATCAGCCCCAGCATTTT

j_call: TRBJ1-3
v_call: TRBV6-5
d_call: NA
clone_size: NA
cdr3_aa: CASSQTVTANTIYF
cdr3_nt: TGTGCCAGCAGTCAGACTGTCACGGCAAACACCATATATTTT

j_call: TRBJ1-1
v_call: TRBV15
d_call: NA
clone_size: few
cdr3_aa: CATSIHVGGPTEAFF
cdr3_nt: TGTGCCACCAGCATACACGTGGGCGGGCCCACTGAAGCTTTCTTT

j_call: TRBJ2-4
v_call: TRBV12-3/TRBV12-4
d_call: TRBD1
clone_size: NA
cdr3_aa: CASSLQGVDIQYF
cdr3_nt: TGTGCCAGCAGTTTGCAGGGGGTGGACATTCAGTACTTC

j_call: TRBJ2-7
v_call: TRBV5-1
d_call: TRBD2
clone_size: NA
cdr3_aa: CASRTLAGPPWEQYF
cdr3_nt: TGCGCCAGCAGGACACTAGCGGGGCCACCCTGGGAGCAGTACTTC

j_call: TRBJ1-2
v_call: TRBV9
d_call: NA
clone_size: NA
cdr3_aa: CASSVVRGSYTF
cdr3_nt: TGTGCCAGCAGCGTAGTACGGGGAAGCTACACCTTC

j_call: TRBJ2-5
v_call: TRBV16
d_call: TRBD1
clone_size: few
cdr3_aa: CASSQRWGQGASGETQYF
cdr3_nt: TGTGCCAGCAGCCAAAGGTGGGGACAGGGGGCGTCGGGAGAGACCCAGTACTTC

j_call: TRBJ1-2
v_call: TRBV5-1
d_call: NA
clone_size: NA
cdr3_aa: CASSLVLNYGYTF
cdr3_nt: TGCGCCAGCAGCTTGGTACTTAACTATGGCTACACCTTC

j_call: TRBJ1-6
v_call: TRBV6-1
d_call: TRBD1
clone_size: NA
cdr3_aa: CASSDGTGGWNSPLHF
cdr3_nt: TGTGCCAGCAGTGACGGGACAGGGGGTTGGAATTCACCCCTCCACTTT